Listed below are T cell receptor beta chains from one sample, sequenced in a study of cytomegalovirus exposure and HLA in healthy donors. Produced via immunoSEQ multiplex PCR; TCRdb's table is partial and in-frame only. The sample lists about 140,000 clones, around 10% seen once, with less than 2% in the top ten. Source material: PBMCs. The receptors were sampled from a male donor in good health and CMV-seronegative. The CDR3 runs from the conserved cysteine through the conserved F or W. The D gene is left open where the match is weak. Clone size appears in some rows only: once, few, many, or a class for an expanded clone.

CDR3 protein: CASSPRTNYGYTF; CDR3 DNA: TGTGCCAGCAGCCCGAGAACTAACTATGGCTACACCTTC; D gene: .; J gene: TRBJ1-2; V gene: TRBV7-2; CDR3 length: 13; clone size: .
CDR3 protein: CASSFLRQGASGYTF; CDR3 DNA: TGTGCCAGCAGTTTCCTTCGGCAGGGGGCCTCTGGCTACACCTTC; D gene: TRBD1; J gene: TRBJ1-2; V gene: TRBV28; CDR3 length: 15; clone size: .
CDR3 protein: CASSPRQGFVFF; CDR3 DNA: TGTGCCAGCTCACCCCGACAGGGTTTTGTGTTCTTC; D gene: TRBD1; J gene: TRBJ2-1; V gene: TRBV18; CDR3 length: 12; clone size: .
CDR3 protein: CASSVGRRGTEAFF; CDR3 DNA: TGTGCCAGCAGCGTAGGCCGTCGGGGTACTGAAGCTTTCTTT; D gene: .; J gene: TRBJ1-1; V gene: TRBV9; CDR3 length: 14; clone size: few
CDR3 protein: CSARQGNGYTF; CDR3 DNA: TGCAGTGCCAGACAGGGAAATGGCTACACCTTC; D gene: TRBD1; J gene: TRBJ1-2; V gene: TRBV20-1; CDR3 length: 11; clone size: few
CDR3 protein: CASNAWGLAGGPGELFF; CDR3 DNA: TGCGCCAGCAACGCCTGGGGACTAGCGGGGGGCCCCGGGGAGCTGTTTTTT; D gene: TRBD2; J gene: TRBJ2-2; V gene: TRBV5-1; CDR3 length: 17; clone size: .
CDR3 protein: CASSPATGSKSYEQYF; CDR3 DNA: TGTGCCAGCAGTCCTGCCACAGGGTCTAAATCCTACGAGCAGTACTTC; D gene: .; J gene: TRBJ2-7; V gene: TRBV28; CDR3 length: 16; clone size: few
CDR3 protein: CASSVGGGVAHGYTF; CDR3 DNA: TGCGCCAGCAGCGTGGGGGGAGGCGTAGCGCATGGCTACACCTTC; D gene: .; J gene: TRBJ1-2; V gene: TRBV4-3; CDR3 length: 15; clone size: few
CDR3 protein: CASSLTSVGRPQHF; CDR3 DNA: TGTGCCAGCAGCTTAACTTCCGTGGGGCGGCCCCAGCATTTT; D gene: .; J gene: TRBJ1-5; V gene: TRBV7-2; CDR3 length: 14; clone size: .
CDR3 protein: CASVPPTVNTEAFF; CDR3 DNA: TGTGCCAGTGTACCACCGACAGTAAACACTGAAGCTTTCTTT; D gene: .; J gene: TRBJ1-1; V gene: TRBV19; CDR3 length: 14; clone size: few
CDR3 protein: CASTWGGLFTDTQYF; CDR3 DNA: TGTGCCAGCACCTGGGGGGGACTGTTCACAGATACGCAGTATTTT; D gene: TRBD2; J gene: TRBJ2-3; V gene: TRBV9; CDR3 length: 15; clone size: few
CDR3 protein: CASSLGGWTSGTEQYF; CDR3 DNA: TGCGCCAGCAGCTTGGGAGGATGGACTAGCGGGACGGAGCAGTACTTC; D gene: TRBD2; J gene: TRBJ2-7; V gene: TRBV5-1; CDR3 length: 16; clone size: few
CDR3 protein: CASSQSRGQGVHEQYF; CDR3 DNA: TGTGCCAGCTCACAGAGTCGAGGACAGGGGGTCCACGAGCAGTACTTC; D gene: TRBD1; J gene: TRBJ2-7; V gene: TRBV18; CDR3 length: 16; clone size: .
CDR3 protein: CASSFSDRANYGYTF; CDR3 DNA: TGTGCCAGCAGCTTTTCGGACAGGGCGAACTATGGCTACACCTTC; D gene: TRBD1; J gene: TRBJ1-2; V gene: TRBV5-4; CDR3 length: 15; clone size: few
CDR3 protein: CASRPIAKNIQYF; CDR3 DNA: TGTGCCAGCAGACCTATAGCCAAAAACATTCAGTACTTC; D gene: .; J gene: TRBJ2-4; V gene: TRBV28; CDR3 length: 13; clone size: few
CDR3 protein: CASSGTSGLNYEQYF; CDR3 DNA: TGTGCCAGCAGTGGGACTAGCGGGCTGAACTACGAGCAGTACTTC; D gene: TRBD2; J gene: TRBJ2-7; V gene: TRBV2; CDR3 length: 15; clone size: .
CDR3 protein: CASSLGRQGYKDEQFF; CDR3 DNA: TGTGCCAGCAGCTTAGGGCGGCAGGGCTACAAGGATGAGCAGTTCTTC; D gene: .; J gene: TRBJ2-1; V gene: TRBV13; CDR3 length: 16; clone size: .
CDR3 protein: CASSSGTSGSSEQYF; CDR3 DNA: TGTGCCAGCAGTTCGGGGACTAGCGGGAGTAGCGAGCAGTACTTC; D gene: TRBD2; J gene: TRBJ2-7; V gene: TRBV27; CDR3 length: 15; clone size: .
CDR3 protein: CASSQDSGRASSPLHF; CDR3 DNA: TGTGCCAGCAGCCAAGATTCGGGGAGGGCCTCTTCACCCCTCCACTTT; D gene: .; J gene: TRBJ1-6; V gene: TRBV4-2; CDR3 length: 16; clone size: .
CDR3 protein: CASSTLRGGYYEQYF; CDR3 DNA: TGTGCCAGCAGTACCCTAAGGGGGGGATACTACGAGCAGTACTTC; D gene: .; J gene: TRBJ2-7; V gene: TRBV28; CDR3 length: 15; clone size: few
CDR3 protein: CASSDGGLGSEKLFF; CDR3 DNA: TGTGCCAGCAGCGACGGTGGACTGGGGTCAGAAAAACTGTTTTTT; D gene: .; J gene: TRBJ1-4; V gene: TRBV6-5; CDR3 length: 15; clone size: .
CDR3 protein: CASSLDPGDYGYTF; CDR3 DNA: TGTGCCAGCAGCTTGGATCCGGGGGACTATGGCTACACCTTC; D gene: .; J gene: TRBJ1-2; V gene: TRBV5-6; CDR3 length: 14; clone size: .
CDR3 protein: CSAKGVETQYF; CDR3 DNA: TGCAGTGCTAAAGGGGTGGAGACCCAGTACTTC; D gene: .; J gene: TRBJ2-5; V gene: TRBV20-1; CDR3 length: 11; clone size: few
CDR3 protein: CASSPQPGTGGGYTF; CDR3 DNA: TGTGCCAGCAGCCCTCAACCCGGGACAGGAGGCGGCTACACCTTC; D gene: TRBD1; J gene: TRBJ1-2; V gene: TRBV7-9; CDR3 length: 15; clone size: few
CDR3 protein: CAISVRKGQGYNEQFF; CDR3 DNA: TGTGCCATCAGTGTTCGGAAAGGACAGGGTTACAATGAGCAGTTCTTC; D gene: TRBD1; J gene: TRBJ2-1; V gene: TRBV10-3; CDR3 length: 16; clone size: few
CDR3 protein: CASSFREDSGNTIYF; CDR3 DNA: TGTGCTAGCAGCTTCAGGGAAGACTCTGGAAACACCATATATTTT; D gene: .; J gene: TRBJ1-3; V gene: TRBV7-7; CDR3 length: 15; clone size: .
CDR3 protein: CASSPGLAGGFWFF; CDR3 DNA: TGCGCCAGCAGCCCGGGACTAGCGGGAGGGTTTTGGTTCTTC; D gene: TRBD2; J gene: TRBJ2-1; V gene: TRBV5-1; CDR3 length: 14; clone size: few
CDR3 protein: CASSQDVRGNSPLHF; CDR3 DNA: TGCGCCAGCAGCCAAGATGTTCGGGGTAATTCACCCCTCCACTTT; D gene: .; J gene: TRBJ1-6; V gene: TRBV4-3; CDR3 length: 15; clone size: few
CDR3 protein: CASSLDRPNTGELFF; CDR3 DNA: TGCGCCAGCAGCTTGGACAGACCGAACACCGGGGAGCTGTTTTTT; D gene: .; J gene: TRBJ2-2; V gene: TRBV5-1; CDR3 length: 15; clone size: few
CDR3 protein: CASSLNRGNEQFF; CDR3 DNA: TGTGCTAGCAGCTTAAACAGGGGAAATGAGCAGTTCTTC; D gene: TRBD1; J gene: TRBJ2-1; V gene: TRBV7-7; CDR3 length: 13; clone size: few
CDR3 protein: CASSFGTSGGVKNIQYF; CDR3 DNA: TGTGCCAGCAGCTTCGGGACTAGCGGGGGGGTAAAAAACATTCAGTACTTC; D gene: TRBD2; J gene: TRBJ2-4; V gene: TRBV5-6; CDR3 length: 17; clone size: .
CDR3 protein: CARLGAGPAGGLVAQYF; CDR3 DNA: TGTGCCAGACTTGGGGCCGGGCCAGCGGGAGGCCTCGTGGCCCAGTACTTC; D gene: TRBD2; J gene: TRBJ2-5; V gene: TRBV7-9; CDR3 length: 17; clone size: .
CDR3 protein: CASSLGPNSGHTDTQYF; CDR3 DNA: TGTGCCAGCAGCTTAGGGCCCAATAGCGGACACACAGATACGCAGTATTTT; D gene: .; J gene: TRBJ2-3; V gene: TRBV7-9; CDR3 length: 17; clone size: few
CDR3 protein: CASSFPGRGTSRDTQYF; CDR3 DNA: TGTGCCAGCAGTTTTCCAGGGAGGGGGACTAGCAGGGATACGCAGTATTTT; D gene: TRBD2; J gene: TRBJ2-3; V gene: TRBV28; CDR3 length: 17; clone size: few
CDR3 protein: CASSQRDMNYGYTF; CDR3 DNA: TGTGCCAGCAGCCAGAGGGACATGAACTATGGCTACACCTTC; D gene: .; J gene: TRBJ1-2; V gene: TRBV7-2; CDR3 length: 14; clone size: .
CDR3 protein: CASSLEGVGGYGYTF; CDR3 DNA: TGTGCCAGCAGCTTAGAAGGGGTTGGCGGCTATGGCTACACCTTC; D gene: .; J gene: TRBJ1-2; V gene: TRBV5-4; CDR3 length: 15; clone size: few
CDR3 protein: CAASVRRGPGGYTF; CDR3 DNA: TGTGCCGCCTCAGTGAGGAGGGGGCCCGGGGGCTACACCTTC; D gene: TRBD1; J gene: TRBJ1-2; V gene: TRBV28; CDR3 length: 14; clone size: .
CDR3 protein: CAAGEYGYTF; CDR3 DNA: TGTGCAGCAGGGGAATATGGCTACACCTTC; D gene: .; J gene: TRBJ1-2; V gene: TRBV6-1; CDR3 length: 10; clone size: .
CDR3 protein: CASSPLGQPHYGYTF; CDR3 DNA: TGTGCCAGCTCACCACTAGGACAGCCCCACTATGGCTACACCTTC; D gene: .; J gene: TRBJ1-2; V gene: TRBV18; CDR3 length: 15; clone size: few
CDR3 protein: CASSRTDRSGPEAFF; CDR3 DNA: TGTGCCAGCAGTCGAACGGACAGATCAGGTCCTGAAGCTTTCTTT; D gene: .; J gene: TRBJ1-1; V gene: TRBV28; CDR3 length: 15; clone size: few
CDR3 protein: CASRGTSGNSYEQYF; CDR3 DNA: TGTGCCTCCCGGGGGACTAGCGGAAACTCCTACGAGCAGTACTTC; D gene: TRBD2; J gene: TRBJ2-7; V gene: TRBV10-3; CDR3 length: 15; clone size: few
CDR3 protein: CASSPVGWLASAETQYF; CDR3 DNA: TGTGCCAGCTCACCAGTCGGTTGGCTAGCCAGTGCGGAGACCCAGTACTTC; D gene: .; J gene: TRBJ2-5; V gene: TRBV18; CDR3 length: 17; clone size: few
CDR3 protein: CASSTGGAPSGNTIYF; CDR3 DNA: TGTGCCAGCAGTACCGGAGGGGCCCCCTCTGGAAACACCATATATTTT; D gene: .; J gene: TRBJ1-3; V gene: TRBV28; CDR3 length: 16; clone size: few
CDR3 protein: CASSPSAGGPTYNEQFF; CDR3 DNA: TGCGCCAGCAGCCCATCGGCGGGGGGGCCCACCTACAATGAGCAGTTCTTC; D gene: TRBD2; J gene: TRBJ2-1; V gene: TRBV4-3; CDR3 length: 17; clone size: .
CDR3 protein: CASSLGPQKVYSNQPQHF; CDR3 DNA: TGTGCCAGCAGTTTGGGGCCGCAAAAAGTATATAGCAATCAGCCCCAGCATTTT; D gene: .; J gene: TRBJ1-5; V gene: TRBV28; CDR3 length: 18; clone size: few
CDR3 protein: CASSPGTGDGYTF; CDR3 DNA: TGTGCCAGCAGTCCCGGGACAGGGGATGGCTACACCTTC; D gene: TRBD1; J gene: TRBJ1-2; V gene: TRBV28; CDR3 length: 13; clone size: .
CDR3 protein: CASSWGQGYSEAFF; CDR3 DNA: TGTGCCAGCAGTTGGGGACAGGGGTACTCTGAAGCTTTCTTT; D gene: TRBD1; J gene: TRBJ1-1; V gene: TRBV6-5; CDR3 length: 14; clone size: .
CDR3 protein: CAISGGQLATNEKLFF; CDR3 DNA: TGTGCCATCTCGGGGGGGCAGCTAGCAACTAATGAAAAACTGTTTTTT; D gene: .; J gene: TRBJ1-4; V gene: TRBV10-3; CDR3 length: 16; clone size: .
CDR3 protein: CSVEENYEQYF; CDR3 DNA: TGCAGCGTTGAAGAAAACTACGAGCAGTACTTC; D gene: .; J gene: TRBJ2-7; V gene: TRBV29-1; CDR3 length: 11; clone size: few
CDR3 protein: CASSHAPLAGDGTDTQYF; CDR3 DNA: TGCGCCAGCAGCCACGCACCCCTAGCGGGAGATGGCACAGATACGCAGTATTTT; D gene: TRBD2; J gene: TRBJ2-3; V gene: TRBV4-3; CDR3 length: 18; clone size: .
CDR3 protein: CASAEGHLNEKLFF; CDR3 DNA: TGTGCCAGCGCTGAGGGACACCTTAATGAAAAACTGTTTTTT; D gene: .; J gene: TRBJ1-4; V gene: TRBV7-9; CDR3 length: 14; clone size: few
CDR3 protein: CASREHGGQPSSGNTIYF; CDR3 DNA: TGTGCCAGCAGAGAACATGGGGGACAGCCTAGCTCTGGAAACACCATATATTTT; D gene: TRBD1; J gene: TRBJ1-3; V gene: TRBV6-1; CDR3 length: 18; clone size: .
CDR3 protein: CASSFGLAVDEQFF; CDR3 DNA: TGTGCCAGCAGTTTCGGGCTAGCGGTGGATGAGCAGTTCTTC; D gene: TRBD2; J gene: TRBJ2-1; V gene: TRBV28; CDR3 length: 14; clone size: .
CDR3 protein: CASTAQGANNQPQHF; CDR3 DNA: TGTGCCAGCACCGCTCAGGGTGCAAACAATCAGCCCCAGCATTTT; D gene: .; J gene: TRBJ1-5; V gene: TRBV6-1; CDR3 length: 15; clone size: few
CDR3 protein: CASSLAGTVGGNEQFF; CDR3 DNA: TGCGCCAGCAGCTTGGCCGGGACAGTTGGCGGGAATGAGCAGTTCTTC; D gene: TRBD1; J gene: TRBJ2-1; V gene: TRBV5-1; CDR3 length: 16; clone size: few